One sample yielded the 4 T cell receptor beta chains listed below, sequenced in a study of T cells after yellow fever vaccination. TCRdb itself ran the 5' RACE reads through MiXCR, one entry per CDR3 protein. The table includes approximately 510,000 distinct CDR3 sequences, 20% to 25% detected once. The sample consisted of PBMCs, taken 21 days after the first yellow fever vaccination. These receptor sequences come from a young man who received the YFV17D yellow fever vaccine.

The chain combines TRBV29-1 with TRBJ2-5; D gene ambiguous. Trimming took off 8 bases at V and 2 bases at J, with 18 bases between the two ends. The V gene's germline CDR1 is SQVTM and CDR2 ANQGSEA. This CDR3 has 14 amino acids. The chain's CDR3 is CSSRLTPRQETQYF. CDR3 sequence (DNA): TGCAGCTCCCGTCTGACACCCAGACAAGAGACCCAGTACTTC.

V usage is TRBV4-1 and J usage is TRBJ1-2; 11 positions agree with TRBD1. The V and J ends lost 5 bases and 2 bases, in that order; junction bases with no gene match: 7. Germline lookup yields CDR1 MGHRA and CDR2 YSYEKL. This CDR3 is 16 amino acids long. The CDR3 sequence: CASSARDRGSNYGYTF. For the CDR3, the DNA is TGCGCCAGCAGCGCCCGGGACAGGGGGTCCAACTATGGCTACACCTTC.

The gene calls are TRBV6-2 or TRBV6-3 and TRBJ1-1, with D perhaps TRBD1 (5 bases). CDR1 is MNHEY and CDR2 is SVGEGT in the germline V gene. V was clipped by 0 bases and J by 0 bases, with 11 bases between them. The CDR3 is 16 amino acids. The CDR3 protein is CASSYSGLGVNTEAFF. The CDR3 DNA reads TGTGCCAGCAGTTACTCGGGGTTGGGGGTGAACACTGAAGCTTTCTTT.

This clonotype occurred many times. The V and J genes are TRBV27 and TRBJ1-3; maybe TRBD1 (5 bases). The length of the CDR3 is 14 residues. Germline loops: CDR1 MNHEY, CDR2 SMNVEV (reference sequence). The V gene lost 10 bases and the J gene lost 0 bases, with 13 bases spanning the gap. CDR3 nucleotides: TGTGCCACGGACGCTAGGGGCTCTGGAAACACCATATATTTT. Translating it yields CATDARGSGNTIYF.